Below are 21 T cell receptor beta chains sequenced from a single sample in a study of cytomegalovirus exposure and HLA in healthy donors. PCR was performed using 60 Vbeta and 13 Jbeta primers. TCRdb's copy holds only in-frame clones and misses some; the assay was immunoSEQ multiplex PCR. The sample carries tens of thousands of clones, 70% to 85% recorded once. Sequencing was performed on PBMCs. These receptors all come from a man aged 55-75 years in good health and CMV-seropositive.

The chain has TRBV5-1 and TRBJ1-1, with D perhaps matching TRBD1 (5 bases). The V end lost 0 bases, the J end lost 0 bases, and 9 bases lay between the germline ends. CDR1 SGHRS and CDR2 YFSETQ come from the germline V gene. This CDR3 is built from 15 residues. CDR3 DNA: TGCGCCAGCAGCTTGGCGCAGGGAATGAACACTGAAGCTTTCTTT. It codes for CASSLAQGMNTEAFF. Variable domain in full (rest from reference TRBV5-1 and TRBJ1-1): KAGVTQTPRYLIKTRGQQVTLSCSPISGHRSVSWYQQTPGQGLQFLFEYFSETQRNKGNFPGRFSGRQFSNSRSEMNVSTLELGDSALYLCASSLAQGMNTEAFFGQGTRLTVV.

Regarding this clone: Its ends do not fully match the called genes, so a read error is possible. This chain uses TRBV7-9 with TRBJ2-6; tentatively, D is TRBD1 (6 bases). The CDR3 totals 15 residues. Germline V gives CDR1 SEHNR, CDR2 FQNEAQ (reference sequence). The CDR3 is CSSTARGSGANVLTF. Written as DNA, the CDR3 is TGTTCCAGCACCGCCAGGGGCTCTGGGGCCAACGTCCTGACTTTC.

The chain employs TRBV11-1 and TRBJ1-1, with TRBD1 as a possible D gene (6 bases). The CDR3 is made up of 14 amino acids. Germline V gene lookup returns CDR1 SGHAT and CDR2 FQDESV (reference sequence). V lost 5 bases, J lost 8 bases, and 18 bases lay in between. CDR3 DNA: TGTGCCAGCAGCCTACCCATAACAGGGTCGGAAGCTTTCTTT. Protein: CASSLPITGSEAFF.

V and J are TRBV5-6 and TRBJ1-2; D is unclear. Germline assignment: CDR1 SGHDT and CDR2 YYEEEE. V lost 0 bases and J 2 bases, leaving 8 bases between the germline ends. CDR3 length: 14 residues. The CDR3 loop is CASSLVRGNYGYTF. The CDR3 nucleotides read TGTGCCAGCAGCTTGGTCAGAGGGAACTATGGCTACACCTTC.

The chain is built from TRBV21-1 and TRBJ2-3; whether TRBD1, the table's D call, matches the DNA was not checked. TRBV21-1 is given as a pseudogene. There are 17 residues in the CDR3. The CDR3: CASSKGQGDASTDTQYF. CDR3 nucleotides: TGTGCCAGCAGCAAGGGACAGGGAGACGCTAGCACAGATACGCAGTATTTT.

The chain links TRBV29-1 to TRBJ2-2, with 9 bases fitting TRBD1. V lost 4 bases, J lost 3 bases, and 3 bases stayed unmatched. CDR3 length: 14 amino acids. CDR1 SQVTM and CDR2 ANQGSEA come from the germline V gene. In nucleotides, the CDR3 is TGCAGCGTTGGACAGGGGGGGTACACCGGGGAGCTGTTTTTT. It encodes CSVGQGGYTGELFF.

The chain links TRBV7-9 to TRBJ2-3; 11 bases agree with TRBD2. V lost 5 bases to trimming and J lost 2 bases; unmatched junction nucleotides: 6. This CDR3 contains 16 residues. Germline V CDR1 and CDR2: SEHNR, FQNEAQ (reference sequence). CDR3 residues: CASSPGTSGNTDTQYF. The CDR3 DNA is TGTGCCAGCAGCCCCGGGACTAGCGGAAACACAGATACGCAGTATTTT.

This chain connects TRBV5-8 to TRBJ1-5, with a weak D call TRBD1 (6 bases). V lost 3 bases and J 3 bases, leaving 7 bases between the germline ends. Germline CDR1 reads SGHTS; CDR2 reads YDEGEE. CDR3 size: 13 residues. The CDR3 here is CASSWDINQPQHF. CDR3 sequence (DNA): TGTGCCAGCAGCTGGGACATCAATCAGCCCCAGCATTTT. The full variable domain, completed using reference TRBV5-8 and TRBJ1-5, is EAGVTQSPTHLIKTRGQQATLRCSPISGHTSVYWYQQALGLGLQFLLWYDEGEERNRGNFPPRFSGRQFPNYSSELNVNALELEDSALYLCASSWDINQPQHFGDGTRLSIL.

J is TRBJ2-3 and V is TRBV18; possible D gene TRBD2, 5 bases. This CDR3 has 13 residues. Germline V gene sequence: CDR1 KGHSH, CDR2 LQKENI. Trimming removed 4 bases from V and 1 base from J, with 6 bases in between. CDR3 amino acids: CASSLGGTDTQYF. The CDR3 nucleotides read TGTGCCAGCTCACTCGGGGGCACAGATACGCAGTATTTT. Full variable domain (rest looked up from reference TRBV18 and TRBJ2-3): NAGVMQNPRHLVRRRGQEARLRCSPMKGHSHVYWYRQLPEEGLKFMVYLQKENIIDESGMPKERFSAEFPKEGPSILRIQQVVRGDSAAYFCASSLGGTDTQYFGPGTRLTVL.

The rearrangement joins TRBV11-2 to TRBJ2-4; D may be TRBD1 (6 bases). Trimming took 4 bases from V and 3 from J, leaving 19 bases between them. Germline loops: CDR1 SGHAT, CDR2 FQNNGV. The CDR3 has 17 residues. Here the CDR3 DNA reads TGTGCCAGCAGCTCCCATACAGGGCTATACGGCAAAAACATTCAGTACTTC. Its translation: CASSSHTGLYGKNIQYF.

The chain combines TRBV27 with TRBJ2-1, with 11 bases lining up with TRBD1. This CDR3 region has 18 residues. CDR1 and CDR2 from the germline V gene are MNHEY and SMNVEV (reference sequence). With V trimmed by 2 bases and J by 1 base, 7 bases remained unmatched. The CDR3 region has the DNA TGTGCCAGCAGTTTAAGTCGGACAGGGGGCCCTTCCTACAATGAGCAGTTCTTC. Protein: CASSLSRTGGPSYNEQFF.

This chain connects TRBV27 to TRBJ1-1; D uncertain. The CDR3 covers 16 residues. The V and J ends lost 2 bases and 3 bases respectively, with 16 bases between them. The V gene's germline CDR1 is MNHEY and CDR2 SMNVEV (reference sequence). For the CDR3, the DNA is TGTGCCAGCAGTTTAAACCTACCTGCTATGTACACTGAAGCTTTCTTT. It is translated as CASSLNLPAMYTEAFF.

The chain is built from TRBV5-8 and TRBJ2-5; possible D gene TRBD2, 6 bases. CDR1 SGHTS and CDR2 YDEGEE come from the germline V gene. The CDR3 is made up of 15 amino acids. V gave up 3 bases and J gave up 4 bases, with 16 bases separating them. CDR3 residues: CASSSRTGGLETQYF. In DNA form, the CDR3 reads TGTGCCAGCAGCTCCCGGACTGGGGGGTTAGAGACCCAGTACTTC.

This clone came up a few times. The CDR3 nucleotides are TGTGCCAGCAGCTTCTCTAGCGGGAGAGGGTACGAGCAGTACTTC. It is translated as CASSFSSGRGYEQYF. The rearrangement links TRBV11-3 to TRBJ2-7, with 10 bases identical to TRBD2. Losses at the gene ends were 3 bases for V and 4 bases for J; bases not matched to a gene: 6. The CDR3 is 15 amino acids. Germline CDR1 reads SGHNT; CDR2 reads YENEEA.

The chain carries TRBV29-1 and TRBJ2-7, with 10 bases identical to TRBD2. Trimming removed 1 base from V and 7 bases from J; junction bases left unmatched: 7. Germline V gene data show CDR1 as SQVTM and CDR2 as ANQGSEA. There are 14 residues in the CDR3. Here the CDR3 DNA reads TGCAGCGTTGAAGGCCTAGCGGGAGCTGGTGAGCAGTACTTC. Protein product: CSVEGLAGAGEQYF.

The rearrangement uses TRBV2 and TRBJ2-7; weak D call: TRBD1 (5 bases). V was cut by 7 bases and J by 2 bases, with 9 bases left in between. This CDR3 has 12 amino acids. Germline V gene data show CDR1 as SNHLY and CDR2 as FYNNEI. CDR3 sequence reads: CASTQGAYEQYF. CDR3 bases: TGTGCCAGCACGCAGGGCGCCTACGAGCAGTACTTC.

The CDR3 protein is CASSSGGAFDAEAFF. As DNA, the CDR3 is TGTGCCAGCAGTTCAGGGGGCGCCTTTGACGCTGAAGCTTTCTTT. V and J are TRBV28 and TRBJ1-1, with 8 positions matching TRBD1. CDR3 length: 15 amino acids. The germline CDR1 and CDR2 sequences are MDHEN and SYDVKM. V lost 4 bases and J lost 6; bases outside the gene matches: 10. Variable domain in full (rest from reference TRBV28 and TRBJ1-1): DVKVTQSSRYLVKRTGEKVFLECVQDMDHENMFWYRQDPGLGLRLIYFSYDVKMKEKGDIPEGYSVSREKKERFSLILESASTNQTSMYLCASSSGGAFDAEAFFGQGTRLTVV.

V is TRBV7-9 and J is TRBJ1-2, with D maybe TRBD1 (5 bases). V lost 5 bases and J lost 4, with 11 bases in between. Germline-derived CDR1 and CDR2 are SEHNR and FQNEAQ (reference sequence). This CDR3 spans 13 amino acids. The CDR3 DNA reads TGTGCCAGCAGCCTCCAGGGCACCTATGGCTACACCTTC. It yields the protein CASSLQGTYGYTF.

Regarding this clone: Without the conserved terminal phenylalanine or tryptophan, this CDR3 likely stems from a read error. The DNA is omitted, as the CDR3 cannot be located on it reliably, and the CDR3 follows TCRdb's listing. The chain couples TRBV7-9 to TRBJ1-3; TRBD1, the table's D call, was not compared with the DNA. Germline V gene lookup returns CDR1 SEHNR and CDR2 FQNEAQ (reference sequence). The CDR3 totals 16 residues, both ends included. The CDR3 sequence is CASSRDSGPSGNTIYL.

This clone was observed a single time. The chain links TRBV6-6 to TRBJ1-2; 8 nucleotides align to TRBD1. The CDR3 runs 14 residues. Germline CDR1 reads MNHNY; CDR2 reads SVGAGI (reference sequence). J gave up 4 bases and V 7 bases, and 8 bases lay outside the gene matches. The CDR3 bases are TGTGCCAGCACTAGGGACAGGACCTCCTATGGCTACACCTTC. Translation gives CASTRDRTSYGYTF.

The chain is built from TRBV6-1 and TRBJ1-2; no firm D call. This CDR3 has 13 residues. The ends were cut back, 7 bases at V and 4 bases at J, with 13 bases in the middle. Germline V gene lookup returns CDR1 MNHNS and CDR2 SASEGT. The CDR3 region has the DNA TGTGCCAGCAAAAAGGACTCTTTCTATGGCTACACCTTC. This encodes CASKKDSFYGYTF.